This passage covers 28 T cell receptor beta chains from one sample sequenced in a study of T cell repertoires in cytomegalovirus infection (dated by TCRdb to between 2019 and 2020). The data were produced on an Illumina HiSeq 1500. TCRdb reprocessed the public reads (quality trimming at Q25 with fastp, clone calling with MiXCR) and kept in-frame beta chains. Each entry is one CDR3 protein sequence, shown with its most common DNA and genes. The sample records about 69,000 distinct CDR3 sequences, around 28% of which are singletons. About 60% of the sample lies in the top ten. The treatment or condition label here, explained by the study, means: in vitro stimulation with specific CMV peptide epitopes to enrich CMV-specific T cells. Their target antigens are unknown. Sequencing was performed on CD8+ T cells from cultured PBMCs, taken from culture after CMV antigen stimulation. The receptors shown here come from a human donor in good health (CMV status not recorded). Some clones in this sample may be carry-over from other donors' samples.

The chain combines TRBV4-1 with TRBJ2-3; 9 nucleotides match TRBD2. Losses at the gene ends were 0 bases for V and 4 bases for J; bases not matched to a gene: 8. CDR1 and CDR2 from the germline V gene are MGHRA and YSYEKL. The CDR3 sequence is 17 residues long. The CDR3 region is CASSQEEEREVPDTQYF. The CDR3, as DNA: TGCGCCAGCAGCCAAGAGGAAGAGCGGGAGGTCCCAGATACGCAGTATTTT.

This clonotype has only a few counts. The gene calls are TRBV12-3 or TRBV12-4 and TRBJ2-3, with 7 bases identical to TRBD1. V trimming: 5 bases; J trimming: 6 bases; junction bases outside the gene matches: 8. The CDR3 runs to 14 residues. The chain's CDR3 is CASSRRQGRDTQYF. The DNA of the CDR3 is TGTGCCAGCAGTAGGAGACAGGGTAGGGATACGCAGTATTTT.

Many counts were recorded for this clonotype. The chain employs TRBV7-6 and TRBJ2-5; 12 positions agree with TRBD2. Germline V gene lookup returns CDR1 SGHVS and CDR2 FNYEAQ. CDR3 length equals 18 residues. The V segment lost 1 base and the J segment 4 bases; nucleotides outside the gene matches: 10. CDR3 sequence reads: CASSLGASGGASGETQYF. CDR3 nucleotides: TGTGCCAGCAGCTTAGGGGCTAGCGGGGGGGCAAGTGGAGAGACCCAGTACTTC. The full variable domain, rest sourced from reference TRBV7-6 and TRBJ2-5, is GAGVSQSPRYKVTKRGQDVALRCDPISGHVSLYWYRQALGQGPEFLTYFNYEAQQDKSGLPNDRFSAERPEGSISTLTIQRTEQRDSAMYRCASSLGASGGASGETQYFGPGTRLLVL.

This clonotype was seen ten or more times. The chain has TRBV7-2 and TRBJ2-1; D is perhaps TRBD2 (5 bases). The CDR3 loop spans 12 amino acids. V lost 5 bases and J 6 bases, leaving 8 bases between the germline ends. CDR1 is SGHTA and CDR2 is FQGNSA in the germline V gene. CDR3 sequence reads: CASSPGGNEQFF. In DNA, the CDR3 is TGTGCCAGCAGCCCCGGAGGCAATGAGCAGTTCTTC.

Notes on this clonotype: An end of the junction does not agree with germline; a read error may underlie this. This chain uses TRBV10-3 with TRBJ2-7, with 8 bases identical to TRBD2. Germline V gene data show CDR1 as ENHRY and CDR2 as SYGVKD. The CDR3 is made up of 16 amino acids. CDR3 region: CAIRVNCGRNGYEQYF. CDR3 DNA sequence: TGTGCGATCAGGGTAAATTGCGGGAGGAACGGCTACGAGCAGTACTTC.

At least ten counts were recorded for this clonotype. The chain carries TRBV18 and TRBJ2-7; 8 bases agree with TRBD1. The CDR3 sequence is 14 residues long. The germline CDR1 and CDR2 sequences are KGHSH and LQKENI. V shed 3 bases, J shed 3 bases, and the junction held 4 bases outside the gene matches. CDR3: CASSPTGTGYEQYF. The DNA for the CDR3 is TGTGCCAGCTCACCCACCGGGACAGGCTACGAGCAGTACTTC.

The chain joins TRBV4-1 to TRBJ2-7; TRBD1 agrees at 8 bases. Germline CDR1 is MGHRA and CDR2 is YSYEKL. With V trimmed by 1 base and J by 5 bases, 13 bases remained unmatched. The CDR3 extends over 17 amino acids. CDR3 sequence: CASSQAQGQGEGDEQYF. Written as DNA, the CDR3 is TGCGCCAGCAGCCAAGCCCAAGGACAGGGAGAAGGCGACGAGCAGTACTTC.

The chain has TRBV20-1 and TRBJ1-2; D possibly corresponds to TRBD1 (5 bases). The CDR3 runs 13 residues. The V and J ends lost 6 bases and 5 bases respectively, with 16 bases between them. Germline-derived CDR1 and CDR2 are DFQATT and SNEGSKA (reference sequence). This CDR3 is CSARRDARYGYTF. As DNA, the CDR3 is TGCAGTGCGCGCCGGGACGCAAGATATGGCTACACCTTC.

This clonotype showed up many times. The chain links TRBV7-8 to TRBJ2-6; D may be TRBD1 or TRBD2 (5 bases each). Trimming removed 8 bases at V and 4 bases at J, with 18 bases between. CDR3 length: 16 residues. Germline CDR1 SGHVS, CDR2 FQNEAQ. CDR3 in DNA: TGTGCCAGCGGACCGGGACCGCCCTCCGGGGCCAACGTCCTGACTTTC. As protein: CASGPGPPSGANVLTF.

This clonotype was observed a handful of times. The chain recombines TRBV19 with TRBJ1-4; D possibly corresponds to TRBD1 (5 bases). V was shortened by 7 bases and J by 5 bases, with 23 bases between the two germline ends. The CDR3 is 17 residues long. Looked up from germline, CDR1 is LNHDA and CDR2 is SQIVND (reference sequence). CDR3 sequence reads: CASIPGDWGDSNEKLFF. The CDR3 DNA reads TGTGCCAGTATTCCGGGGGACTGGGGGGACTCAAATGAAAAACTGTTTTTT.

This clonotype was recorded at least ten times. The J gene is TRBJ1-2, the V gene TRBV24-1; the match to TRBD1 covers 11 bases. Germline trimming cut 4 bases from V and 6 bases from J; bases unmatched to any gene: 6. The CDR3 loop spans 15 amino acids. Germline CDR1 is KGHDR and CDR2 is SFDVKD. The CDR3 sequence is CATSDRDRGWDGYTF. The CDR3 bases are TGTGCCACCAGTGACCGGGACAGGGGGTGGGATGGCTACACCTTC.

The chain recombines TRBV20-1 with TRBJ2-2, with D hard to call. The CDR3 extends over 15 amino acids. Per the germline V gene, CDR1 is DFQATT and CDR2 is SNEGSKA (reference sequence). V lost 6 bases and J 0 bases, leaving 14 bases between the germline ends. DNA for the CDR3: TGCAGTGCCAGCCAGGCAGAAACGAACACCGGGGAGCTGTTTTTT. Residues: CSASQAETNTGELFF.

The chain carries TRBV7-6 and TRBJ1-5; no clear D gene. V lost 0 bases and J lost 0, with 6 bases in between. Germline V gene lookup returns CDR1 SGHVS and CDR2 FNYEAQ. This CDR3 spans 15 amino acids. The DNA of the CDR3 is TGTGCCAGCAGCTTAGCACAGCATAGCAATCAGCCCCAGCATTTT. Translation: CASSLAQHSNQPQHF.

This clonotype was detected a few times. This rearrangement joins TRBV10-2 to TRBJ2-5; 7 bases map to TRBD1. This CDR3 is built from 12 residues. Germline assignment: CDR1 WSHSY and CDR2 SAAADI. The V gene end was trimmed by 6 bases and the J gene end by 2 bases; junction bases not matched to a gene: 0. The CDR3 reads CASRGQQETQYF. In DNA form, the CDR3 reads TGCGCCAGCAGGGGACAGCAAGAGACCCAGTACTTC.

This clonotype was picked up a small number of times. The J gene is TRBJ2-2, the V gene TRBV6-2 or TRBV6-3; possible D gene TRBD2, 5 bases. Between the trimmed V and J ends, which lost 0 bases and 6 bases, there was a span of 17 bases. The germline V gene has CDR1 MNHEY and CDR2 SVGEGT. This CDR3 contains 17 residues. The CDR3 coding sequence is TGTGCCAGCAGTTACTCCAAACCGGACTCGCGGTCCGGGGAGCTGTTTTTT. Translating gives CASSYSKPDSRSGELFF.

The chain carries TRBV6-6 and TRBJ1-6, with D hard to call. Germline V gene sequence: CDR1 MNHNY, CDR2 SVGAGI (reference sequence). The length of the CDR3 is 18 residues. Trimming shortened V by 6 bases and J by 0 bases, and 18 bases separated the two germline ends. The CDR3 bases are TGTGCCAGCAGCGAACTAACGGGCCTGAGCTCCTATAATTCACCCCTCCACTTT. Its protein product is CASSELTGLSSYNSPLHF.

V gene TRBV20-1 combines with J gene TRBJ2-1, with D perhaps matching TRBD1 (5 bases). V was cut by 1 base and J by 0 bases, with 13 bases left in between. Germline loops: CDR1 DFQATT, CDR2 SNEGSKA (reference sequence). CDR3 length: 16 amino acids. The chain's CDR3 is CSARVRGVSSYNEQFF. CDR3 in DNA: TGCAGTGCTAGAGTTAGGGGCGTAAGCTCCTACAATGAGCAGTTCTTC.

This clonotype was detected ten times or more. The V gene is TRBV7-8, the J gene TRBJ1-2, with D unresolved. This CDR3 contains 13 residues. In germline, CDR1 is SGHVS, CDR2 FQNEAQ. Trimming removed 4 bases at V and 8 bases at J, with 14 bases between. The CDR3 loop is CASSSAFVGGYTF. CDR3 DNA: TGTGCCAGCAGCTCTGCATTTGTAGGAGGCTACACCTTC. Combining the CDR3 with reference TRBV7-8 and TRBJ1-2 gives the whole variable domain GAGVSQSPRYKVAKRGQDVALRCDPISGHVSLFWYQQALGQGPEFLTYFQNEAQLDKSGLPSDRFFAERPEGSVSTLKIQRTQQEDSAVYLCASSSAFVGGYTFGSGTRLTVV.

This clonotype occurred a few times. The chain has TRBV7-9 and TRBJ2-7; 10 bases fit TRBD1. This CDR3 has 15 amino acids. The V segment lost 5 bases and the J segment 6 bases; nucleotides outside the gene matches: 10. The V gene's germline CDR1 is SEHNR and CDR2 FQNEAQ (reference sequence). CDR3 nucleotides: TGTGCCAGCAGCCCCCGGGACAGGGGTCCAGCCGAGCAGTACTTC. It encodes CASSPRDRGPAEQYF.

Concerning this clonotype: At one end the junction does not follow the germline gene, possibly because of a read error. V usage is TRBV6-6 and J usage is TRBJ1-5; no clear D. This CDR3 contains 16 residues. Germline loops: CDR1 MNHNY, CDR2 SVGAGI (reference sequence). The CDR3 DNA reads TGTGCCAGCAGTGAGAGAACCACCCTGACCCGGCGCCCCCGGCATTTT. Its translation: CASSERTTLTRRPRHF.

The chain joins TRBV27 to TRBJ1-1; no definite D call. CDR3 size: 16 residues. Trimming shortened V by 4 bases and J by 0 bases, and 15 bases separated the two germline ends. Germline CDR1 and CDR2: MNHEY and SMNVEV (reference sequence). Here the CDR3 DNA reads TGTGCCAGCAGTTCACAAATGTACGGGATGAACACTGAAGCTTTCTTT. This sequence encodes CASSSQMYGMNTEAFF.

The chain employs TRBV15 and TRBJ1-1; 7 positions match TRBD1. The CDR3 loop spans 13 amino acids. V gave up 6 bases and J gave up 6 bases; unmatched junction bases: 7. Looked up from germline, CDR1 is LNHNV and CDR2 is YYDKDF (reference sequence). The chain's CDR3 is CATSPGGRAEAFF. The CDR3 DNA reads TGTGCCACCAGTCCAGGGGGAAGGGCTGAAGCTTTCTTT.

This clonotype was detected many times. The rearrangement joins TRBV7-9 to TRBJ1-1; D possibly corresponds to TRBD1 (5 bases). Trimming left V 5 bases short and J 1 base short, with 20 bases between. Germline values: CDR1 SEHNR, CDR2 FQNEAQ (reference sequence). The CDR3 is made up of 17 amino acids. The chain's CDR3 is CASSPAGGGSTNTEAFF. CDR3 nucleotide sequence: TGTGCCAGCAGCCCCGCCGGTGGGGGAAGCACGAACACTGAAGCTTTCTTT.

The rearrangement uses TRBV19 and TRBJ2-3; 14 bases align to TRBD2. Germline V lookup: CDR1 LNHDA, CDR2 SQIVND (reference sequence). Trimming at V came to 6 bases and at J to 6 bases, leaving 8 bases not matched to a gene. The CDR3 length is 16 residues. CDR3: CASSPGTSGGGDTQYF. The CDR3 DNA is TGTGCCAGTAGCCCAGGGACTAGCGGGGGTGGGGATACGCAGTATTTT.

The rearrangement joins TRBV27 to TRBJ2-3, with D hard to call. The ends were cut back, 4 bases at V and 2 bases at J, with 10 bases in the middle. The CDR3 contains 14 residues. CDR1 and CDR2 from the germline V gene are MNHEY and SMNVEV (reference sequence). For the CDR3, the DNA is TGTGCCAGCAGTTCCACGACCGACACAGATACGCAGTATTTT. Its translation: CASSSTTDTDTQYF.

The chain employs TRBV6-6 and TRBJ2-3; TRBD2 agrees at 8 bases. Germline loops: CDR1 MNHNY, CDR2 SVGAGI (reference sequence). The CDR3 is 15 residues long. Trimming cost V 5 bases and J 6 bases; bases outside gene matches: 10. CDR3 loop: CASSLTSGHADTQYF. The CDR3 nucleotides read TGTGCCAGCAGTCTCACTAGCGGCCACGCTGATACGCAGTATTTT.

This clonotype was picked up many times. The rearrangement links TRBV27 to TRBJ1-6; TRBD1 agrees at 8 bases. CDR3 size: 17 residues. V lost 5 bases, J lost 4 bases, and 10 bases stayed unmatched. The V gene's germline CDR1 is MNHEY and CDR2 SMNVEV (reference sequence). The CDR3 loop is CASSERQGKGYNSPLHF. The CDR3 DNA sequence: TGTGCCAGCAGTGAACGACAGGGGAAAGGGTATAATTCACCCCTCCACTTT.

This chain joins TRBV4-1 and TRBJ2-3; D gene ambiguous. In germline, CDR1 is MGHRA, CDR2 YSYEKL. Trimming shortened V by 2 bases and J by 5 bases, and 5 bases separated the two germline ends. CDR3 length: 12 residues. This chain's CDR3 is CASSQTGDTQYF. In DNA form, the CDR3 reads TGCGCCAGCAGCCAAACTGGAGATACGCAGTATTTT.